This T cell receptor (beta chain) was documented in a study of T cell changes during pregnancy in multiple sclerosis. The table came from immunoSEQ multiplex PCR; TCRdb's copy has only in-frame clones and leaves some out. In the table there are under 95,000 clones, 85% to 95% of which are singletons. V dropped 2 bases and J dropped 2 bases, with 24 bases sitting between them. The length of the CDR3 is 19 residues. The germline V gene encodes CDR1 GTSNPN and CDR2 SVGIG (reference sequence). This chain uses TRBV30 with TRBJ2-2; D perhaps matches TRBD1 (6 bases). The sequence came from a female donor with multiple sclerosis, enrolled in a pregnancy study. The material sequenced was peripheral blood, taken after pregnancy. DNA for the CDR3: TGTGCCTGGAGTACCATGCGGACAGTTGCGAGATTAAACACCGGGGAGCTGTTTTTT. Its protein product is CAWSTMRTVARLNTGELFF. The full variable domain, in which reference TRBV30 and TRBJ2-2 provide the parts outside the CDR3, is SQTIHQWPATLVQPVGSPLSLECTVEGTSNPNLYWYRQAAGRGLQLLFYSVGIGQISSEVPQNLSASRPQDRQFILSSKKLLLSDSGFYLCAWSTMRTVARLNTGELFFGEGSRLTVL.